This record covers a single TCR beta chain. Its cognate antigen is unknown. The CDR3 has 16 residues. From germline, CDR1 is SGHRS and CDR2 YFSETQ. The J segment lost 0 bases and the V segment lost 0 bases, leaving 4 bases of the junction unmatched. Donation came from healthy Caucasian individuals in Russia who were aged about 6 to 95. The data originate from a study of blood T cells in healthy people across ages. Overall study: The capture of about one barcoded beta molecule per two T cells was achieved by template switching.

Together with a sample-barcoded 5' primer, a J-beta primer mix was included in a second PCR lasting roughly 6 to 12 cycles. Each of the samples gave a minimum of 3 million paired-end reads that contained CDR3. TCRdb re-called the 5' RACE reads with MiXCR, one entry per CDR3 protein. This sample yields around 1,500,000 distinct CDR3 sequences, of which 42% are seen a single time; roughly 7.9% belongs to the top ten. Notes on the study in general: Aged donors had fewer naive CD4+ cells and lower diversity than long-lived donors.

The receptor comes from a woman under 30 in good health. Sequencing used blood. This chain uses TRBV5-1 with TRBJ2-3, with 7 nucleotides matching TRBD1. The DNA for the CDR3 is TGCGCCAGCAGCTTGGGACTGGACAGGAGCACAGATACGCAGTATTTT. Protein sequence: CASSLGLDRSTDTQYF. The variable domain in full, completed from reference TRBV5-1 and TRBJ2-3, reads KAGVTQTPRYLIKTRGQQVTLSCSPISGHRSVSWYQQTPGQGLQFLFEYFSETQRNKGNFPGRFSGRQFSNSRSEMNVSTLELGDSALYLCASSLGLDRSTDTQYFGPGTRLTVL.